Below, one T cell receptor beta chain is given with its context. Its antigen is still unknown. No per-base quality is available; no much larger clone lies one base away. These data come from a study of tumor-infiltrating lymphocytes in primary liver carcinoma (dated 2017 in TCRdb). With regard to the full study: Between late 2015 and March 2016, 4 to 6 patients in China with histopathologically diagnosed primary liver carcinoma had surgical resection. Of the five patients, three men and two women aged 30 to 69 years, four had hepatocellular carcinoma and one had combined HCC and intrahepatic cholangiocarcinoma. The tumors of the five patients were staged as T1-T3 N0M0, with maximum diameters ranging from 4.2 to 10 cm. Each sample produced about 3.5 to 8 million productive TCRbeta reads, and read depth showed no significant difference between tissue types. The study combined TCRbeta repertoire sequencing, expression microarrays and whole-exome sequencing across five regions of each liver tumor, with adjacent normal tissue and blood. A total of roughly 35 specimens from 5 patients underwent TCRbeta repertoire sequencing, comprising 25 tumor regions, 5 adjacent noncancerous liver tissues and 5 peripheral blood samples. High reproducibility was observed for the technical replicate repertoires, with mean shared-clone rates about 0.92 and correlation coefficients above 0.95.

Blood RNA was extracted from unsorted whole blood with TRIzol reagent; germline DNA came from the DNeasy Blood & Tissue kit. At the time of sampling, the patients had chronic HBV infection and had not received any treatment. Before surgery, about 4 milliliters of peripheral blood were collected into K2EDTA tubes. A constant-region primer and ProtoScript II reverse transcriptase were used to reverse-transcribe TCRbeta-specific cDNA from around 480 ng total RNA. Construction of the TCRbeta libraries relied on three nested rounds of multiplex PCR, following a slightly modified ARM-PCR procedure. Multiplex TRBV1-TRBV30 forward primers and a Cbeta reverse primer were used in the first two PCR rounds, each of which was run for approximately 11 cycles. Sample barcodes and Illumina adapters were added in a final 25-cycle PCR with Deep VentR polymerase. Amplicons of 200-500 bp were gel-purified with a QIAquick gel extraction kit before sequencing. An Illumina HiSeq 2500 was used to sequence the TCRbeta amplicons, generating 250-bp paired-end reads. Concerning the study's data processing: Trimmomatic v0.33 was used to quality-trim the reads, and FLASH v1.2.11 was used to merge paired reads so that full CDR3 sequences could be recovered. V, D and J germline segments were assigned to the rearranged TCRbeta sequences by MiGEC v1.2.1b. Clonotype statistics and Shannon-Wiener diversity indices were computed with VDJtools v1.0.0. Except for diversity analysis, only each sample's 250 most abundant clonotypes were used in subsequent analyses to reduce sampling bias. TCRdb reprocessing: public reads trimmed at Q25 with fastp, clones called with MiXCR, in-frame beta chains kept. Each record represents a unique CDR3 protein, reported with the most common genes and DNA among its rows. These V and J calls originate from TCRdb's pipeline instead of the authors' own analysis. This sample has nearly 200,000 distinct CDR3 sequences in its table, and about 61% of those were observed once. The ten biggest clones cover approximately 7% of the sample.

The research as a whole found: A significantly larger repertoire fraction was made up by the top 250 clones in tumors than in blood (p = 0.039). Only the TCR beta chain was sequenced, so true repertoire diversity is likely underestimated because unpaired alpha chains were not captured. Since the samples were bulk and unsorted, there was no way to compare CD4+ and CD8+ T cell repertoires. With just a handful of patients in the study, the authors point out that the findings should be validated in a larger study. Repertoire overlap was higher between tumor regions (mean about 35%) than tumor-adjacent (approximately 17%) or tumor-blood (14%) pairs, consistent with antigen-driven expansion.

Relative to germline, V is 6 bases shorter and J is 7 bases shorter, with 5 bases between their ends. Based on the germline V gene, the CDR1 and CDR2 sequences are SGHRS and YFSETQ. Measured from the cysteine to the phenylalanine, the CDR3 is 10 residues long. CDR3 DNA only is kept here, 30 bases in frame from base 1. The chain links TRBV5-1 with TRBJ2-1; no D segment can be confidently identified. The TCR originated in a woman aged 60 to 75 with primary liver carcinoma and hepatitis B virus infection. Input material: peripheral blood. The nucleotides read TGCGCCAGCAACGGGAATGAGCAGTTCTTC. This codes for CASNGNEQFF.